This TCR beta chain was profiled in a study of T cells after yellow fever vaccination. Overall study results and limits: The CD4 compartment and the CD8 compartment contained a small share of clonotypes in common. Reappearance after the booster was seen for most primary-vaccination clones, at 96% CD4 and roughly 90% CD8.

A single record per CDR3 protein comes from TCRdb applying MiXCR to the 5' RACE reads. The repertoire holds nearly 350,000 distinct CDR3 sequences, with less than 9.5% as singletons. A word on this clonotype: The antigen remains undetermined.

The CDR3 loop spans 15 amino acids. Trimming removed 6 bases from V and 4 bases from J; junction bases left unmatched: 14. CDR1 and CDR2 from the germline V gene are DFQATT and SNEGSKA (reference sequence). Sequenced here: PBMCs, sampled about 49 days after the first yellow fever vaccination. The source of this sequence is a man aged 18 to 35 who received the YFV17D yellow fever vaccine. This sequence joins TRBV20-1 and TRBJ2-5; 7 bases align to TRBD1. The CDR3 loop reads CSALGSTGFSETQYF. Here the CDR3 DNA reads TGCAGTGCCCTCGGGTCGACAGGGTTTTCAGAGACCCAGTACTTC.